Each of the 18 T cell receptor beta chains below was sequenced from the same sample in a study of cytomegalovirus exposure and HLA in healthy donors. PCR was performed using 60 Vbeta and 13 Jbeta primers. Using immunoSEQ multiplex PCR, the repertoire was profiled, and TCRdb retains in-frame clones only, with some absent. The table has approximately 180,000 clones, approximately 81% seen once. The material sequenced was PBMCs. Source of these receptors: a woman in her thirties in good health and CMV-seronegative.

A word on this clone: Additional DNA sequences in this sample encode the identical CDR3. The chain carries TRBV19 and TRBJ2-3; D may be TRBD2 (6 bases). Germline V CDR1 and CDR2: LNHDA, SQIVND (reference sequence). The length of the CDR3 is 17 residues. Trimming took off 6 bases at V and 6 bases at J, with 25 bases between the two ends. This CDR3 is CASRAPFGGQASDTQYF. For the CDR3, the DNA is TGTGCCAGTAGGGCCCCTTTCGGAGGGCAGGCTAGCGATACGCAGTATTTT. The whole variable domain, remainder taken from reference TRBV19 and TRBJ2-3, is DGGITQSPKYLFRKEGQNVTLSCEQNLNHDAMYWYRQDPGQGLRLIYYSQIVNDFQKGDIAEGYSVSREKKESFPLTVTSAQKNPTAFYLCASRAPFGGQASDTQYFGPGTRLTVL.

This chain connects TRBV29-1 to TRBJ2-1; 10 nucleotides agree with TRBD1. The V gene end was trimmed by 6 bases and the J gene end by 7 bases; junction bases not matched to a gene: 6. The CDR3 length is 13 residues. CDR1 is SQVTM and CDR2 is ANQGSEA in the germline V gene. In nucleotides, the CDR3 is TGCAGCGTCGACGGGACAGGGGAGAATGAGCAGTTCTTC. Encoded protein: CSVDGTGENEQFF.

The genes are TRBV5-1 and TRBJ1-6, with a possible D match to TRBD1 (6 bases). The CDR3 loop spans 19 amino acids. V was cut by 4 bases and J by 4 bases, with 24 bases left in between. From germline, CDR1 is SGHRS and CDR2 YFSETQ. CDR3 protein: CASSRAPLQGLGYNSPLHF. The CDR3 DNA follows: TGCGCCAGCAGCAGAGCTCCTTTACAGGGTTTGGGGTATAATTCACCCCTCCACTTT.

The chain is built from TRBV5-1 and TRBJ1-6; unclear D gene. Germline lookup yields CDR1 SGHRS and CDR2 YFSETQ. The CDR3 runs to 16 residues. Trimming pared 5 bases from V and 0 bases from J, leaving 12 bases between. CDR3 loop: CASRPGESSYNSPLHF. CDR3 coding DNA: TGCGCCAGCAGGCCCGGGGAAAGCTCCTATAATTCACCCCTCCACTTT.

In this sample, this clone turned up a few times. The chain couples TRBV28 to TRBJ2-5; 13 bases match TRBD2. This CDR3 has 15 amino acids. Germline values: CDR1 MDHEN, CDR2 SYDVKM. V shed 5 bases and J 5 bases; nucleotides not matched to a gene: 5. The CDR3: CASSPTSGGKETQYF. CDR3 bases: TGTGCCAGCAGTCCGACTAGCGGGGGGAAGGAGACCCAGTACTTC. Full variable domain (remainder filled in from reference TRBV28 and TRBJ2-5): DVKVTQSSRYLVKRTGEKVFLECVQDMDHENMFWYRQDPGLGLRLIYFSYDVKMKEKGDIPEGYSVSREKKERFSLILESASTNQTSMYLCASSPTSGGKETQYFGPGTRLLVL.

The V and J genes are TRBV2 and TRBJ1-1; 9 nucleotides agree with TRBD1. The CDR3 has 14 residues. With 8 bases clipped from V and 5 bases from J, the junction kept 9 bases outside the gene matches. The germline V gene encodes CDR1 SNHLY and CDR2 FYNNEI. CDR3 protein: CASGPTGGRTEAFF. In DNA form, the CDR3 reads TGTGCCAGCGGCCCGACAGGGGGTAGGACTGAAGCTTTCTTT.

V and J are TRBV4-2 and TRBJ2-7, with 10 bases that match TRBD2. After removal of 0 bases from V and 4 bases from J, the junction contained 6 bases not matched to a gene. The CDR3 totals 16 residues. Germline V lookup: CDR1 LGHNA, CDR2 YNFKEQ. This CDR3 reads CASSQEPAGGSYEQYF. The CDR3, as DNA: TGTGCCAGCAGCCAAGAACCAGCGGGAGGGTCTTACGAGCAGTACTTC.

V gene TRBV27 combines with J gene TRBJ2-1, with 8 positions matching TRBD1. The CDR3 runs to 13 residues. The ends lost 8 bases at V and 2 bases at J; junction bases unmatched: 2. CDR1 and CDR2 from the germline V gene are MNHEY and SMNVEV (reference sequence). The CDR3 here is CASGTGPYNEQFF. CDR3 bases: TGTGCCAGCGGGACAGGTCCCTACAATGAGCAGTTCTTC.

The V gene is TRBV7-6, the J gene TRBJ1-2, with 10 bases aligning to TRBD1. The J segment lost 7 bases and the V segment lost 5 bases, leaving 16 bases of the junction unmatched. The CDR3 runs 17 residues. Germline CDR1 SGHVS, CDR2 FNYEAQ. Here the CDR3 DNA reads TGTGCCAGCAGCCTCCATTCGAAGGGGGGACAGGGGTGTGGCTACACCTTC. Translating gives CASSLHSKGGQGCGYTF.

The chain uses TRBV4-1 and TRBJ1-5; TRBD1 aligns across 10 bases. The CDR3 loop spans 14 amino acids. Germline CDR1 reads MGHRA; CDR2 reads YSYEKL. The V gene end was trimmed by 3 bases and the J gene end by 7 bases; junction bases not matched to a gene: 3. CDR3 nucleotides: TGCGCCAGCAGCCAGGACAGGGGGTACCAGCCCCAGCATTTT. It codes for CASSQDRGYQPQHF.

The genes are TRBV10-2 and TRBJ1-3; D is possibly TRBD1 (5 bases). This CDR3 has 16 residues. Trimming removed 3 bases at V and 0 bases at J, with 12 bases between. Per germline, CDR1 WSHSY and CDR2 SAAADI. The DNA for the CDR3 is TGCGCCAGCAGTGAAAGGGGCAGGTTCTCTGGAAACACCATATATTTT. It codes for CASSERGRFSGNTIYF.

The chain couples TRBV6-1 to TRBJ2-6; D is possibly TRBD1 (5 bases). The CDR3 is 16 residues long. Germline V CDR1 and CDR2: MNHNS, SASEGT. V dropped 4 bases and J dropped 2 bases, with 12 bases sitting between them. The CDR3 DNA reads as TGTGCCAGCAGTGCGACAGTTTTCCCTGGGGCCAACGTCCTGACTTTC. Its translation is CASSATVFPGANVLTF.

This clone was seen more than once but under ten times. The V call is TRBV6-6, the J call TRBJ2-1, with TRBD1 as a possible D gene (5 bases). CDR1 and CDR2 (germline): MNHNY, SVGAGI (reference sequence). V shed 7 bases and J shed 15 bases, with 16 bases lying between them. The CDR3 is 11 residues long. CDR3 DNA: TGTGCCAGCAAAACGACAGCGATACTGTTCTTC. Translation: CASKTTAILFF.

The chain links TRBV7-2 to TRBJ2-1; 7 nucleotides match TRBD1. There are 14 residues in the CDR3. In germline, CDR1 is SGHTA, CDR2 FQGNSA. Trimming at V came to 11 bases and at J to 0 bases, leaving 7 bases not matched to a gene. The CDR3 loop is CAGSPGGSYNEQFF. For the CDR3, the DNA is TGTGCCGGGTCCCCAGGGGGCTCCTACAATGAGCAGTTCTTC.

The J gene is TRBJ1-4, the V gene TRBV4-3, with 7 bases matching TRBD1. This CDR3 has 14 amino acids. Germline V gene sequence: CDR1 LGHNA, CDR2 YSLEER. V shed 4 bases, J shed 8 bases, and the junction held 7 bases outside the gene matches. The DNA of the CDR3 is TGCGCCAGCAGCCCGGGACAGATGCTAGAAAAACTGTTTTTT. Its translation is CASSPGQMLEKLFF.

V gene TRBV15 combines with J gene TRBJ1-5, with TRBD1 matching over 7 bases. Germline values: CDR1 LNHNV, CDR2 YYDKDF (reference sequence). The CDR3 is 17 amino acids. The V and J ends lost 0 bases and 4 bases, in that order; junction bases with no gene match: 9. The CDR3 is CATSRDRGQTGNQPQHF. CDR3 DNA sequence: TGTGCCACCAGCAGAGATCGGGGACAGACCGGGAATCAGCCCCAGCATTTT.

This sequence joins TRBV9 and TRBJ2-1; 8 bases are shared with TRBD1. CDR3 length: 15 amino acids. Germline values: CDR1 SGDLS, CDR2 YYNGEE. With 3 bases clipped from V and 6 bases from J, the junction kept 8 bases outside the gene matches. The CDR3 DNA follows: TGTGCCAGCAGCGGGGGGCAGGGGGCGGCCAATGAGCAGTTCTTC. Its translation is CASSGGQGAANEQFF.

This chain joins TRBV2 and TRBJ2-2; TRBD1 matches 7 bases. Germline CDR1 is SNHLY and CDR2 is FYNNEI. CDR3 length equals 16 residues. V shed 4 bases, J shed 1 base, and the junction held 6 bases outside the gene matches. The CDR3: CASSVQGPWNTGELFF. DNA for the CDR3: TGTGCCAGCAGTGTACAGGGGCCTTGGAACACCGGGGAGCTGTTTTTT.